The text below deals with one TCR beta chain. Its antigen is unknown. Pooling covered second doses at about 4 or about 12 weeks. This entry is derived from a study of T cell responses to AZD1222 COVID-19 vaccine. Whole-study findings and limits: Nearly half of unique spike-specific TCRs reportedly avoided B.1.351 and B.1.1.7 mutated regions. Regions 160-218 and 743-854 held dominance among vaccine-associated CD4 TCRs, which spanned spike. Seropositive AZD1222 recipients at baseline numbered only six or seven.

Produced via immunoSEQ multiplex PCR; TCRdb's table is partial and in-frame only. In the table there are under 150,000 clones, 91% of which are singletons. This CDR3 is 15 amino acids long. V dropped 0 bases and J dropped 10 bases, with 14 bases sitting between them. CDR1 is SGHRS, CDR2 YFSETQ, per germline. The chain is built from TRBV5-1 and TRBJ1-6, with no clear D. Sequencing used peripheral blood, obtained 28 days after the second AZD1222 dose. The receptor was derived from an adult who received the AZD1222 COVID-19 vaccine. CDR3 coding DNA: TGCGCCAGCAGCTTGGATTTCGGTGGGAGGTCACCCCTCCACTTT. Encoded protein: CASSLDFGGRSPLHF.